This T cell receptor (beta chain) appears in the sequencing data of a study of T cells in Graves' hyperthyroidism and ophthalmopathy. TCR beta CDR3 regions were amplified from RNA transcripts. The primer set for the first-round RT-PCR of the TCR CDR3 was HTBI. TCRdb fed the multiplex PCR reads into MiXCR, producing one record per CDR3 protein. The sample has hundreds of thousands of distinct CDR3 sequences; roughly 20% are singletons. The CDR3 sequence is 15 residues long. Trimming cost V 3 bases and J 7 bases; bases outside gene matches: 10. CDR1 KGHSH and CDR2 LQKENI come from the germline V gene. Study-level results: A model using 13 V-J features told ophthalmopathy apart from stable hyperthyroidism.

This clonotype showed up just a few times. The antigen remains undetermined. The TCR sequence derives from a young man with Graves' ophthalmopathy. This chain uses TRBV18 with TRBJ1-1, with 8 bases matching TRBD1. Input material: blood. The chain's CDR3 is CASSPGQVDVGEAFF. The DNA for the CDR3 is TGTGCCAGCTCACCGGGACAGGTCGATGTAGGTGAAGCTTTCTTT.